This TCR beta chain appears in the sequencing data of a study of T-cell memory formation after mild COVID-19. Note on this clonotype: The target antigen is unknown.

Each CDR3 protein is one row after TCRdb ran MiXCR on the 5' RACE reads. The repertoire consists of about 250,000 distinct CDR3 sequences, with more than 15% occurring once and the leading ten covering about 21%. V lost 7 bases, J lost 5 bases, and 11 bases lay in between. The CDR3 is 13 residues long. Broader study findings: The main location of contracting CD4+ clones was CM and EM, and that of contracting CD8+ clones was EMRA.

The V and J genes are TRBV12-3 or TRBV12-4 and TRBJ2-2; D possibly matches TRBD1 or TRBD2 (6 bases each). This receptor was obtained from a man between 18 and 35 years old who had mild COVID-19 (a few samples of this study predate the infection). Cell type and time point are not known. The source material was PBMCs or a T cell subset sorted from them (not recorded which). This CDR3 reads CASKGGRTGELFF. The CDR3 nucleotides are TGTGCCAGCAAGGGGGGCCGGACCGGGGAGCTGTTTTTT.